This TCR beta chain was identified in a study of cytomegalovirus exposure and HLA in healthy donors (dated by TCRdb to about 2017). For context, the study as a whole: According to an earlier analysis of a few hundred of the donors, roughly 180 million T cells yielded 95 million to 140 million unique TCR beta sequences and roughly 280 Gb of sequence data. An early release covering about 600 HLA-typed donors comprised about 290 gigabases of sequencing data and 85 million to 100 million unique TCR sequences. Of the 398 genotyped donors, roughly 80% were placed in the genetic ancestry cluster associated with self-reported Caucasian donors. The study aimed to test whether cataloging public T cell receptors could reveal signatures of past pathogen exposure. The study profiled the T cell repertoires of around 700 subjects by immunosequencing and related them to cytomegalovirus serostatus. Along with the roughly 700-subject first cohort, a separate validation cohort of over a hundred different subjects was used. To predict cytomegalovirus infection status, the study combined high-throughput TCR immunosequencing, statistical association of individual TCRs with disease status, and machine learning. A later analysis re-examined previously published TCR beta repertoires from hundreds of donors and added high-resolution HLA genotyping to investigate patterns of TCR occurrence. Rather than using new phenotypic data, the later analysis identified candidate immune exposures from TCR beta sequences and from how often those sequences occurred across donors. An earlier analysis of about 620 of the donors applied high-throughput TCR beta sequencing to assess whether each TCR beta V gene segment acted as functional or pseudogenic. Donor age, sex, ethnicity and CMV serostatus were collected together with the repertoire data. A later genetic analysis used genome-wide SNP genotypes for about 65% of the roughly 670 donors, treating that subset as a discovery cohort. All discovery cohort repertoires had been generated on a single sequencing platform. Both class I and class II loci were covered by HLA typing, at four-digit resolution. Typing coverage varied by locus: roughly 620-640 donors for A, B, C, DRB1 and DQB1; roughly 510 for DQA1; nearly 610 for DPA1; 400 to 480 for DPB1. Because of strong linkage in the cohort, 5 or 6 DR-DQ haplotypes were treated as single units for association and clustering. Among about 410 genotyped donors of the cohort, an average of around 240,000 unique TCR beta nucleotide sequences was sequenced per donor, of which about 20% were non-productive. Overall study outcomes, separate from this receptor: The presence/absence analyses assumed that sequencing depth was roughly uniform across donors, and that assumption may not be true. An association between a missense DCLRE1C variant and V-gene and J-gene trimming of TCR beta chains was found in a later genetic analysis and replicated in an independent cohort. Strong co-occurrence of HLA alleles, especially DR and DQ, made assigning TCR associations to individual alleles difficult. According to a later genetic analysis, donors in an Asian-associated ancestry cluster had fewer N-insertions in productive TCRs than the roughly 670-donor mean. The sequencing pipeline was judged likely to have produced a cluster of highly shared sequence variants as a technical artifact. A later analysis found that HLA-associated TCR beta chains were more clonally expanded and had lower generation probabilities than equally common non-associated chains. The authors suggested that the approach could potentially be extended to other disease states and immunological phenotypes. A later analysis found that most CMV-associated TCR beta chains appeared HLA-restricted, with HLA associations seemingly driven largely by CMV exposure. Immune exposure information for the cohort was limited to CMV serostatus. Cytomegalovirus status was reported to be diagnosed by the classifier with high specificity and sensitivity in both the original and validation cohorts. In a later analysis, several top co-occurrence clusters were reported to appear linked to parvovirus B19, influenza, CMV and Epstein-Barr virus. Linkage disequilibrium might explain the correlated functional status among segregating V segments, but an unknown experimental factor could not be ruled out. Because HLA typing was unavailable for some donors at each locus, only the typed subset was used in association tests. In vitro tests confirmed that a few of the cytomegalovirus-associated TCR beta chains recognize cytomegalovirus antigens. A further reported finding was that TCR beta sequences accurately predicted the HLA-A and HLA-B alleles for most subjects in the first cohort. The cohort was sequenced for TCR beta chains only, and without alpha or paired-chain data the features that could be detected were limited. Most TCR sequences were seen in very few donors, while some public TCRs were found in many individuals. A later analysis associated about 17,000 TCR beta sequences with specific HLA alleles at a false discovery rate of 0.05. Because counts were too low, some 16 rarely observed V segments, including chromosome 9 orphons, were excluded from the earlier analysis of around 590 of the donors. The study listed 150 to 200 TCR beta chains as associated with cytomegalovirus. Broadly in line with IMGT annotations, most TCR beta V segments showed up in productive rearrangements about 87% or about 30% of the time in an earlier analysis of around 550 of the donors. According to a later analysis, TCR association rates differed among HLA loci, with DRB1 alleles showing the most associated TCRs and HLA-C alleles showing the fewest. Some IMGT-functional V segments, including TRBV6-2 and TRBV6-3, could not be distinguished by the 87-base-pair reads and were therefore excluded.

At the junction V is shortened by 7 bases and J by 7 bases; bases outside the gene matches: 14. CDR1 and CDR2 are read off the germline V gene (reference sequence) as MNHNY and SVGAGI. There are 16 amino acids in the CDR3, from cysteine to phenylalanine inclusive. Only the CDR3 portion is preserved as DNA: 48 bases, with reading frame beginning at the first base. The cohort consisted of approximately 690 healthy bone marrow donors. Cohort members were all nominally healthy when sampled, although unrecorded immune exposures were likely present. The donor tested CMV seronegative and was one of the 352 seronegative cohort members. Every donor gave a peripheral blood sample, and the peripheral blood mononuclear cells from that sample were used for TCR beta sequencing. The Qiagen DNeasy Blood Extraction Kit was used to extract genomic DNA from the blood cell samples. Turning to this clone: The target of this receptor is not known. Base qualities are not provided; no much larger clone lies one nucleotide away.

The method behind the library was the immunoSEQ multiplex PCR assay. For the multiplex PCR, a mixture combining 60 forward primers for TCR Vbeta segments and 13 reverse primers for TCR Jbeta segments was used. Amplification of the CDR3 region of rearranged TCR beta genes was performed with a multiplex PCR assay on genomic DNA. On the Illumina HiSeq System, the amplified TCR beta libraries were sequenced as 87-base-pair reads. Under the source paper's analysis protocol: A later analysis counted some 80 million unique TCR beta chains across the 666 repertoires, and some 11 million of these chains were shared by at least two donors. Raw reads were error-corrected and collapsed into unique sequences with a nearest-neighbor algorithm that merged closely related sequences to remove PCR and sequencing errors. Alignment of CDR3 sequences to IMGT reference sequences was used to assign V, D and J gene segments. For a sequence to be retained, at least a six-nucleotide match to both a V gene segment and a J gene segment was required. A rearrangement was called productive if the CDR3 had no stop codons and remained in frame with V and J, and every other rearrangement was called non-productive. CDR3 was defined by IMGT convention, running from the second conserved V-encoded cysteine to the conserved J-encoded phenylalanine. The earlier analysis of 450 to 750 of the donors excluded any sequence lacking an unambiguous match to a single V gene segment. An earlier analysis of fewer than 750 of the donors classified V segments as functional when productive rearrangements were above 56.7% and as segregating when the standard deviation between donors was above 5%. A statistical classification framework was built for diagnosing cytomegalovirus status from the catalog of TCR beta chain sequences. In a later analysis, TCR nucleotide sequences were compared against IMGT/GENE-DB human TR gene sequences so that V and J genes could be assigned. The TCRdist pipeline was used in a later analysis to assign CDR3 sequences and most-parsimonious VDJ recombination scenarios. In a later analysis, every TCR beta chain was defined by the combination of its CDR3 amino acid sequence and its V-gene family, and reads without a unique V-gene family were dropped. To address suspected cross-contamination and a sequencing artifact, a later analysis removed 450 to 700 highly shared, low-generation-probability nucleotide sequences. A later analysis calculated a clonal expansion index for each public chain from normalized within-repertoire ranks of inferred template counts. In a later analysis, generation probabilities were computed with a VDJ recombination model fitted to out-of-frame rearrangements, and the resulting probabilities were checked against IGoR. In a later analysis, hypergeometric tests were used to score TCR-TCR, TCR-HLA and TCR-CMV co-occurrence, with a repertoire-size bias correction applied to TCR pairs. A later analysis estimated false discovery rates by permuting HLA or CMV assignments 20 times. In a later analysis, co-occurring TCRs were grouped using DBSCAN, and TCRdist sequence similarity was added for clustering within HLA-allele-positive subsets. Co-occurrence clustering excluded repertoires with fewer than 30,000 or more than 120,000 public chains, plus five with anomalous nucleotide sharing. TCRdb stores this immuneACCESS table with in-frame sequences only. Part of the clones is absent; in the studies checked, under half of the shortfall reflects unresolved V genes, and no reason is known for the rest. That table furnishes V, J and clone size, whereas the DNA furnished D and trimming. The sample includes roughly 190,000 clones, with over 70% observed a single time. The ten biggest clones cover 1.6% of the sample.

The chain is made from TRBV6-6 and TRBJ2-2, and TRBD2 matches 8 of the central bases. The sequence was collected from a woman aged 18-35 years in good health and CMV-seronegative. The specimen sequenced was PBMCs. Read as DNA, the sequence is TGTGCCAGCACCAACGGGGGGGGTGGTTATGACGGGGAGCTGTTTTTT. This gives the protein CASTNGGGGYDGELFF.